The 4 T cell receptor beta chains presented below share a single source sample, sequenced in a study of OX40 agonist ivuxolimab in advanced cancers. Produced via immunoSEQ multiplex PCR; TCRdb's table is partial and in-frame only. The profile shows 150,000 to 190,000 clones, roughly 94% of them singletons. The sample was CD4+ or CD8+ T cells sorted from blood, taken in a trial of the OX40 agonist ivuxolimab. These receptors all stem from an adult with an advanced solid tumor such as melanoma, head and neck, liver or kidney cancer.

The V gene is TRBV5-1, the J gene TRBJ2-7, with TRBD2 identical over 9 bases. The V and J ends lost 6 bases and 2 bases, in that order; junction bases with no gene match: 9. CDR1 and CDR2 from the germline V gene are SGHRS and YFSETQ. The CDR3 runs to 15 residues. In DNA form, the CDR3 reads TGCGCCAGCATGGTAAGGCGGGAGGGCCCCTACGAGCAGTACTTC. As protein: CASMVRREGPYEQYF.

V usage is TRBV18 and J usage is TRBJ2-7; TRBD2 agrees at 7 bases. This CDR3 spans 12 amino acids. V shed 5 bases and J 3 bases; nucleotides not matched to a gene: 1. The germline V gene has CDR1 KGHSH and CDR2 LQKENI. CDR3 protein: CASSTGGYEQYF. Written as DNA, the CDR3 is TGTGCCAGCTCAACGGGGGGCTACGAGCAGTACTTC.

The chain employs TRBV5-4 and TRBJ1-5, with 7 bases identical to TRBD1. The V gene's germline CDR1 is SGHNT and CDR2 YYREEE (reference sequence). Trimming cost V 0 bases and J 4 bases; bases outside gene matches: 7. The CDR3 is made up of 16 amino acids. This chain's CDR3 is CASSLDRGLGNQPQHF. The CDR3 bases are TGTGCCAGCAGCTTGGACAGGGGTTTGGGAAATCAGCCCCAGCATTTT.

DNA for the CDR3: TGTGCCAGCAGCTTAGGGGGCAGGGAGAACACTGAAGCTTTCTTT. Protein: CASSLGGRENTEAFF. The genes are TRBV11-3 and TRBJ1-1; a weak D match, TRBD1 (5 bases). Germline values: CDR1 SGHNT, CDR2 YENEEA. This CDR3 comprises 15 residues. The germline V and J ends were trimmed by 1 base and 1 base, with 10 bases remaining between them.